This entry features one TCR beta chain sequence. The junction had 8 bases not matched to a gene; V was cut back by 8 bases and J by 2 bases. Germline CDR1 reads MNHEY; CDR2 reads SMNVEV (reference sequence). The CDR3 runs 15 residues. The sample comes from a study of blood T cell repertoires in COVID-19. Method: immunoSEQ multiplex PCR; TCRdb's copy keeps in-frame clones and lacks some. In the table there are hundreds of thousands of clones, 80% to 90% of which are singletons. The gene calls are TRBV27 and TRBJ1-2; 10 bases map to TRBD1. This clonotype was obtained from a woman aged 55-70 years with COVID-19, enrolled during active disease. Sequenced: peripheral blood. CDR3 DNA sequence: TGTGCCAGCCGGGACAGGGGAAGTTCCAACTATGGCTACACCTTC. It yields the protein CASRDRGSSNYGYTF.